This T cell receptor beta chain is drawn from a study of control samples from healthy donors and cancer patients. Trimming stripped 4 bases from V and 0 bases from J, with 17 bases between. The CDR3 is 16 amino acids. Profiled with immunoSEQ multiplex PCR; TCRdb holds only in-frame clones, not every one. The sample has some 120,000 clones; about 95% are singletons. The sequenced material came from blood. The receptor comes from a man aged 25 to 40 in good health. The V and J genes are TRBV5-3 and TRBJ2-7; D is uncertain. TRBV5-3 is an ORF; its function is uncertain. The chain's CDR3 is CARSRIDDGLSYEQYF. The CDR3 DNA sequence: TGTGCCAGAAGCCGAATAGATGACGGGCTCTCCTACGAGCAGTACTTC.